These T cell receptor beta chains were read from a single sample in a study of cytomegalovirus exposure and HLA in healthy donors. Sequencing used immunoSEQ multiplex PCR; TCRdb keeps in-frame clones, though not all of them. This sample has roughly 160,000 clones; 75% to 85% occur once, and the top ten carry 4% to 5%. Material for sequencing was PBMCs. All receptors derive from a young man in good health and CMV-seronegative. CDR3s include the opening cysteine and the closing phenylalanine or tryptophan. Each record gives: clone size, V gene, D gene, J gene, CDR3 DNA, CDR3 protein. A D gene is named only where the DNA matches it firmly. Not every row has a clone size; where given, it reads once, few, many or a size class.

NA	TRBV19	NA	TRBJ1-5	TGTGCCAGTAGTACCGGGTTTCGGGGAAGGGATCAGCCCCAGCATTTT	CASSTGFRGRDQPQHF
once	TRBV5-8	TRBD1	TRBJ2-3	TGTGCCAGCAGCCTGGGACAGGGAAGCACAGATACGCAGTATTTT	CASSLGQGSTDTQYF
NA	TRBV9	NA	TRBJ1-2	TGTGCCAGCAGCACTCCAGGGCGAGGCTACACCTTC	CASSTPGRGYTF
NA	TRBV18	TRBD2	TRBJ2-3	TGTGCCAGCTCACCCCAAGAAAGGACTAGCGGGGGGGCCTCCACAGATACGCAGTATTTT	CASSPQERTSGGASTDTQYF
NA	TRBV6-5	TRBD1	TRBJ1-1	TGTGCCAGCAGCCCACCCGGGACAGGGCGGGCTTTCTTT	CASSPPGTGRAFF
NA	TRBV28	NA	TRBJ2-7	TGTGCCAGCAGTTTTTACTCCAGGCCCTACGAGCAGTACTTC	CASSFYSRPYEQYF
NA	TRBV28	NA	TRBJ1-1	TGTGCCAGCAGTTTCGGGGGAGGCGGCACTGAAGCTTTCTTT	CASSFGGGGTEAFF
few	TRBV5-1	TRBD1	TRBJ1-2	TGCGCCAGCAGCCCGACAGGGAACTATGGCTACACCTTC	CASSPTGNYGYTF
NA	TRBV5-1	NA	TRBJ1-6	TGCGCCAGCAGCTCATCCGGACACCAAAGAGATTCACCCCTCCACTTT	CASSSSGHQRDSPLHF
NA	TRBV19	TRBD1	TRBJ1-1	TGTGCCAGTAGTGGACAGGTTGGGACTGAAGCTTTCTTT	CASSGQVGTEAFF
NA	TRBV11-3	NA	TRBJ2-1	TGTGCCAGCAGCGATGACAGAGAATACAACAATGAGCAGTTCTTC	CASSDDREYNNEQFF